The rows below give T cell receptor beta chains drawn from one sample of a study of molecular identifiers for immune sequencing clone quantification. TCRdb recomputed calls from the PCR reads with MiXCR, one row per CDR3 protein. The sample consists of 85,000 to 100,000 distinct CDR3 sequences, 20% to 25% of them appearing once. Sample: naive CD8+ T cells from blood, with Jurkat cell RNA spiked in. These receptors were taken from a human donor in good health. Some libraries in this study had Jurkat cell RNA spiked in. Each CDR3 is given with its conserved first and last residue. The D gene is left open where the match is weak. Some rows mark clone size as missing; the rest say once, few, many or name a class of expanded clone.

TRBJ1-1,TRBV6-5,NA,many,CASSYAGNTEAFF,TGTGCCAGCAGTTACGCGGGGAACACTGAAGCTTTCTTT
TRBJ2-1,TRBV19,NA,few,CASRGHDRLGNEQFF,TGTGCCAGTCGCGGACATGACAGGTTGGGGAATGAGCAGTTCTTC
TRBJ1-1,TRBV12-3/TRBV12-4,NA,NA,CASTAPMNTEGFF,TGTGCCAGCACTGCCCCGATGAACACTGAAGGTTTCTTT
TRBJ2-1,TRBV27,NA,NA,CASKNGGNMNEQFF,TGTGCCAGCAAAAACGGTGGTAATATGAATGAGCAGTTCTTC
TRBJ2-1,TRBV12-3/TRBV12-4,TRBD2,NA,CAGSLGGSLAGWVHNEQFF,TGTGCCGGCAGTTTGGGAGGTTCATTAGCGGGGTGGGTTCACAATGAGCAGTTCTTC
TRBJ1-5,TRBV12-3/TRBV12-4,TRBD1,many,CASSSSRDRVDQPQHF,TGTGCCAGCAGTTCCAGCCGGGACAGGGTCGATCAGCCCCAGCATTTT
TRBJ2-3,TRBV9,NA,many,CASSVVQNTDTQYF,TGTGCCAGCAGCGTAGTTCAGAACACAGATACGCAGTATTTT
TRBJ1-1,TRBV4-1,NA,many,CASSHSRGLETEAFF,TGCGCCAGCAGCCACTCCAGGGGATTGGAGACTGAAGCTTTCTTT
TRBJ2-3,TRBV12-3/TRBV12-4,TRBD2,many,CASIFGGTLTTDTQYF,TGTGCCAGCATTTTCGGGGGGACGCTCACCACAGATACGCAGTATTTT
TRBJ2-1,TRBV11-2,NA,NA,CASSLGRSGQFF,TGTGCCAGCAGCTTAGGGCGGAGTGGGCAGTTCTTC
TRBJ2-7,TRBV6-6,TRBD1,many,CASRAQGDEQYF,TGTGCCAGCAGGGCTCAGGGGGACGAGCAGTACTTC
TRBJ2-7,TRBV27,NA,NA,CASSLIGPSSYEQHF,TGTGCCAGCAGTTTAATAGGACCGTCTTCCTACGAGCAGCACTTC
TRBJ1-1,TRBV13,NA,many,CASSARGGQGNTEAFF,TGTGCCAGCAGCGCCCGTGGAGGCCAGGGGAACACTGAAGCTTTCTTT
TRBJ1-1,TRBV7-2,NA,many,CASSLGLTGGTEAFF,TGTGCCAGCAGCTTAGGACTGACAGGTGGCACTGAAGCTTTCTTT
TRBJ1-2,TRBV3-1,NA,many,CASSQWEGSTNYGYTF,TGTGCCAGCAGCCAATGGGAGGGAAGCACTAACTATGGCTACACCTTC
TRBJ2-7,TRBV5-3,TRBD2,few,CARSLGLAGPLEGREQYF,TGTGCCAGAAGCTTGGGACTAGCCGGACCGCTTGAAGGCCGCGAGCAGTACTTC
TRBJ1-1,TRBV29-1,TRBD1,many,CSVETGNMNTEAFF,TGCAGCGTTGAGACAGGGAATATGAACACTGAAGCTTTCTTT
TRBJ1-2,TRBV29-1,TRBD1,many,CSVAGQEGNGYTF,TGCAGCGTTGCGGGACAGGAGGGGAACGGCTACACCTTC
TRBJ2-7,TRBV4-1,NA,NA,CASSRDSSGISYEQYF,TGCGCCAGCAGCCGAGATAGTTCCGGGATTAGCTACGAGCAGTACTTC
TRBJ2-3,TRBV9,NA,many,CASSPLRGRPSTDTQYF,TGTGCCAGCAGCCCCCTTCGGGGGCGGCCAAGCACAGATACGCAGTATTTT
TRBJ1-3,TRBV4-2,NA,many,CASSQDRGPENTIYF,TGTGCCAGCAGCCAAGATAGAGGTCCAGAAAACACCATATATTTT
TRBJ2-1,TRBV27,TRBD2,NA,CASSFSGGHNEQFF,TGTGCCAGCAGTTTTAGCGGGGGCCACAATGAGCAGTTCTTC
TRBJ2-2,TRBV27,NA,NA,CAGSLQNTGELFF,TGTGCCGGCAGTCTCCAGAACACCGGGGAGCTGTTTTTT
TRBJ1-5,TRBV6-8,TRBD1,many,CASSTVRDRDWGNQPQHF,TGTGCCAGCAGTACAGTTCGGGACAGGGATTGGGGCAATCAGCCCCAGCATTTT
TRBJ2-2,TRBV4-2,TRBD2,few,CASSQRLAGEVGTGELFF,TGTGCCAGCAGCCAACGACTAGCGGGAGAAGTTGGAACCGGGGAGCTGTTTTTT
TRBJ1-1,TRBV4-1,NA,many,CASSQGVRVPEAFF,TGCGCCAGCAGCCAGGGTGTCAGGGTTCCTGAAGCTTTCTTT
TRBJ1-1,TRBV4-3,NA,many,CASSPYSETLNTEAFF,TGCGCCAGCAGCCCTTACTCCGAGACGTTGAACACTGAAGCTTTCTTT
TRBJ1-2,TRBV6-5,TRBD1,NA,CASSATGTASYGYTF,TGTGCCAGCAGTGCGACAGGGACGGCATCCTATGGCTACACCTTC
TRBJ1-5,TRBV6-5,NA,many,CASSYGLGQPQHF,TGTGCCAGCAGTTACGGCTTGGGTCAGCCCCAGCATTTT
TRBJ2-7,TRBV20-1,NA,NA,CSANERTVSNYEQYF,TGCAGTGCCAACGAGAGGACGGTAAGCAACTACGAGCAGTACTTC
TRBJ2-5,TRBV12-3/TRBV12-4,NA,many,CASSLDETQYF,TGTGCCAGCAGTTTAGACGAGACCCAGTACTTC